The T cell receptor (beta chain) described here comes from a study of T cells in Graves' hyperthyroidism and ophthalmopathy. Per germline, CDR1 MGHDK and CDR2 SYGVNS. The CDR3 covers 17 residues. Trimming cost V 8 bases and J 0 bases; bases outside gene matches: 13. TCR beta CDR3 regions were amplified from RNA transcripts. An initial round of RT-PCR targeting the TCR CDR3 relied on the HTBI primer set. A single record per CDR3 protein comes from TCRdb applying MiXCR to the multiplex PCR reads. The table lists around 600,000 distinct CDR3 sequences, 45% of them singletons. This receptor was obtained from an adult man with Graves' disease, either hyperthyroidism or ophthalmopathy (not recorded which). The chain combines TRBV25-1 with TRBJ1-3; 7 bases match TRBD1. The sequencing sample was made of peripheral blood or thyroid tissue (not recorded which). This chain's CDR3 is CASLEPRGRRSGNTIYF. DNA for the CDR3: TGTGCCAGCTTGGAACCCAGGGGGAGACGCTCTGGAAACACCATATATTTT.